The 4 T cell receptor beta chains below all came from one sample that was sequenced in a study of early T cells in non-severe SARS-CoV-2 infection. TCRdb analysed the 5' RACE reads with MiXCR anew, one entry per CDR3 protein. The table records approximately 73,000 distinct CDR3 sequences, approximately 10% of them present only once. Source material: whole blood. The receptors derive from an adult who was a healthcare worker with PCR-confirmed SARS-CoV-2 infection or an uninfected control (not recorded which).

There are many counts of this clonotype. The V gene is TRBV11-2, the J gene TRBJ2-3; 9 positions match TRBD2. The length of the CDR3 is 18 residues. Germline lookup yields CDR1 SGHAT and CDR2 FQNNGV. J gave up 2 bases and V 4 bases, and 13 bases lay outside the gene matches. CDR3 in amino acids: CASSYPTGRGGITDTQYF. CDR3 sequence (DNA): TGTGCCAGCAGCTACCCAACGGGGCGGGGGGGCATCACAGATACGCAGTATTTT.

This clonotype has just a few counts. The rearrangement uses TRBV19 and TRBJ2-3; 11 bases are a match to TRBD2. The CDR3 is 15 amino acids. Germline CDR1 and CDR2: LNHDA and SQIVND (reference sequence). With 3 bases clipped from V and 3 bases from J, the junction kept 2 bases outside the gene matches. The CDR3 sequence: CASSIGTSGTDTQYF. In nucleotides, the CDR3 is TGTGCCAGTAGTATCGGGACTAGCGGAACAGATACGCAGTATTTT.

CDR3 amino acids: CASRTSGTYEQYF. The CDR3 DNA sequence: TGCGCCAGCAGAACTAGCGGTACCTACGAGCAGTACTTC. V and J are TRBV5-1 and TRBJ2-7, with 8 bases matching TRBD2. CDR3 length equals 13 residues. Germline V gene lookup returns CDR1 SGHRS and CDR2 YFSETQ. V trimming: 5 bases; J trimming: 2 bases; junction bases outside the gene matches: 3.

This clonotype showed up many times. This chain connects TRBV20-1 to TRBJ2-7, with D perhaps matching TRBD1 (6 bases). The germline V gene encodes CDR1 DFQATT and CDR2 SNEGSKA (reference sequence). The CDR3 is made up of 15 amino acids. Trimming removed 0 bases from V and 2 bases from J, with 14 bases in between. The CDR3 region has the DNA TGCAGTGCTAGAGACTACAGGGTCCACACCTACGAGCAGTACTTC. Its protein product is CSARDYRVHTYEQYF.